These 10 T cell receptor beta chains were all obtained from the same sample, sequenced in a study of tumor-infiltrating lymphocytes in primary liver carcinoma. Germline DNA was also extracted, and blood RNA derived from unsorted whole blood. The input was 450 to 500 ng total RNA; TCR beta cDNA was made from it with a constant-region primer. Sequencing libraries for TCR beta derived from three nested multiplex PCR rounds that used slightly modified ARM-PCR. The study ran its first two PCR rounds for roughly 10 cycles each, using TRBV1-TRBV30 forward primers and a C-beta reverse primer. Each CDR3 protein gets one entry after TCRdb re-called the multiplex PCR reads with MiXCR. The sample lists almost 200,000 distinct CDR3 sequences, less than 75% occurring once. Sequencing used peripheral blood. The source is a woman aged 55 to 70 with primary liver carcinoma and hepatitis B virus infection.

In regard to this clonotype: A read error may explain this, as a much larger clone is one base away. The DNA of the CDR3 is TGTGCCAACAGTGCGAGGGAGAGCAATCAGCCCCAGCATTTT. Translated: CANSARESNQPQHF. This chain joins TRBV10-3 and TRBJ1-5; D is unclear. This CDR3 spans 14 amino acids. Germline V gives CDR1 ENHRY, CDR2 SYGVKD.

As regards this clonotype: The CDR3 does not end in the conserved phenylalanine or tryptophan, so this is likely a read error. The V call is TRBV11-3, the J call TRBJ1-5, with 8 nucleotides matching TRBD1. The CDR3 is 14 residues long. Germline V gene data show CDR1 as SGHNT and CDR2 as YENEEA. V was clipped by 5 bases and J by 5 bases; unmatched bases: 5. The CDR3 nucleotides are TGTGCCAGCAGCACAAGGACAGGGTATCAGCCCCAGCATATT. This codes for CASSTRTGYQPQHI.

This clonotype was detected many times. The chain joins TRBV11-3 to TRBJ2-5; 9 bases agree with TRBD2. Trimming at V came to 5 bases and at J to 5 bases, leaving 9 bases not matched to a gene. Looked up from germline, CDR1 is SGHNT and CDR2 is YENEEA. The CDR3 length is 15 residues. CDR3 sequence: CASSPRTSVAETQYF. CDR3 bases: TGTGCCAGCAGCCCTAGGACTAGCGTGGCGGAGACCCAGTACTTC.

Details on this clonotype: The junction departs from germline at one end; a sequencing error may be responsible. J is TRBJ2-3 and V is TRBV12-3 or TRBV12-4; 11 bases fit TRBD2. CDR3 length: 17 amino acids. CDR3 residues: CTSSPRALAGGIDTQYF. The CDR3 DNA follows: TGTACCAGCAGTCCGAGGGCTCTAGCGGGAGGAATAGATACGCAGTATTTT.

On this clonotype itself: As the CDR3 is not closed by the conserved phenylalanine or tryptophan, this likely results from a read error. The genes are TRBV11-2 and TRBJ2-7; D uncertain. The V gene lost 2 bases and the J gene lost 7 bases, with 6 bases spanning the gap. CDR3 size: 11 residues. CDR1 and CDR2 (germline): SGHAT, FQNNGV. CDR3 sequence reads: CASSLTIEQYL. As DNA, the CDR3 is TGTGCCAGCAGCTTAACGATTGAGCAGTACCTC.

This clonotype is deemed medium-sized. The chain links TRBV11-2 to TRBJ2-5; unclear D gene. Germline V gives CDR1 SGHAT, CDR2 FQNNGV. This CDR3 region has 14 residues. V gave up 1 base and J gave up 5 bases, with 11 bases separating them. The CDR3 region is CASSLGRRLETQYF. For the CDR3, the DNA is TGTGCCAGCAGCTTAGGTCGACGGCTGGAGACCCAGTACTTC.

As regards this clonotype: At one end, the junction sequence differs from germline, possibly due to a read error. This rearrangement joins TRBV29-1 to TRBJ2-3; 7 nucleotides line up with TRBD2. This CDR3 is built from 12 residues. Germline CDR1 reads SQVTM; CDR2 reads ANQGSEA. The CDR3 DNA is TGCGGCGTCGTGAGCGGGGCAGATATGCAGTATTTT. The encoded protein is CGVVSGADMQYF.

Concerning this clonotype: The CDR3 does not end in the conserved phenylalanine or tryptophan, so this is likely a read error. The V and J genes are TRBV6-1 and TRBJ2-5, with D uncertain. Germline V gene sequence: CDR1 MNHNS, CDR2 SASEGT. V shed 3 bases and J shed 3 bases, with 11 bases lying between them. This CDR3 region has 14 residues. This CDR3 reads CASSEGFRKETQYL. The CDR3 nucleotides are TGTGCCAGCAGTGAGGGTTTCCGTAAAGAGACCCAGTACTTA.

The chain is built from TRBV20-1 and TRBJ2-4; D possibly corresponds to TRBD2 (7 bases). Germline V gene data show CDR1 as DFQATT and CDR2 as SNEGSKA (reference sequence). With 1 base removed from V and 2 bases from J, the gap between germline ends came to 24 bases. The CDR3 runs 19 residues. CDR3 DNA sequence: TGCAGTGCTAGAGCCTCTAAGGGGGGGGTCAGCTATACCAAAAACATTCAGTACTTC. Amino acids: CSARASKGGVSYTKNIQYF.

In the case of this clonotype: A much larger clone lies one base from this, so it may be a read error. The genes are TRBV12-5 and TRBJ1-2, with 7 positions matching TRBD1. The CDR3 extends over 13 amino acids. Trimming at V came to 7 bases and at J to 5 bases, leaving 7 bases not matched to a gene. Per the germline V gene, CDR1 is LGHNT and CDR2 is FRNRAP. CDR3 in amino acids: CASVMGQSYGYTF. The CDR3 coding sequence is TGTGCTAGTGTTATGGGACAGTCATATGGCTACACCTTC.